This T cell receptor (beta chain) was captured by sequencing in a study of blood T cell repertoires in COVID-19. With V trimmed by 4 bases and J by 8 bases, 7 bases remained unmatched. Germline CDR1 is SGDLS and CDR2 is YYNGEE. This CDR3 is 15 amino acids long. As originally analysed: For nucleated cells, counts were estimated from reference gene primer amplification. Profiling relied on immunoSEQ multiplex PCR, and the TCRdb table lists in-frame clones only, not all of them. D and trimming were read from the DNA, whereas the V and J calls and clone size are those reported in that table. In the table there are around 290,000 clones, 80% to 95% of which are singletons. Individuals drawn from 20 to 30 US areas were about 18 to 90 years old. Each participant's cohort was designated according to participant-reported clinical history. Recovered status applied to Cohort 3 donors who had two consecutive negative PCRs. It also applied to those with clearance or with symptom resolution.

This clone was counted a few times. The TCR originated in a woman aged 25 to 45 who had recovered from COVID-19. The sequenced sample consisted of PBMCs or T cells enriched from blood (not recorded which). The V gene is TRBV9, the J gene TRBJ1-6; 9 nucleotides align to TRBD1. The CDR3 sequence is CASSPPGQGDSPLHF. The DNA of the CDR3 is TGTGCCAGCAGCCCACCGGGACAGGGCGATTCACCCCTCCACTTT.